A selection of T cell receptor beta chains follows, all from one sample in a study of T-cell reconstitution after alpha-beta-depleted transplantation in children. MiXCR, applied by TCRdb to the PCR reads, yields one record per CDR3 protein. The data show some 43,000 distinct CDR3 sequences, with about a tenth seen just once and about 25% held by the top ten. Sequenced here: PBMCs, mostly from graft donor cells, sampled 60 days after TCRalphabeta/CD19-depleted stem cell transplant. The source of these receptors is a male patient aged 2-15 years who had a stem cell transplant for chronic granulomatous disease, so the T cells may come from the graft donor. The CDR3 runs from the conserved cysteine through the conserved F or W. The D gene is left open where the match is weak. Rows may omit the clone size; those that give it use once, few, many or a size class.

DNA	CDR3	size	V	J	D
TGTGCCAGCAGTCCGGGACTAGCACCTTACGAGCAGTACTTC	CASSPGLAPYEQYF	few	TRBV6-1	TRBJ2-7	TRBD2
TGTGCCATCAGCGCCCAGTGGGATGAAAAACTGTTTTTT	CAISAQWDEKLFF	-	TRBV5-4	TRBJ1-4	-
TGCAGTGCTCCCCAGACAGGGCTGAACACTGAAGCTTTCTTT	CSAPQTGLNTEAFF	many	TRBV20-1	TRBJ1-1	TRBD1
TGTGCCTTCGAGCGGCTCTCCACAGATACGCAGTATTTT	CAFERLSTDTQYF	many	TRBV30	TRBJ2-3	-
TGTGCCAGCAGTCCGGGACTAGCGGGAGGCGAATACACCGGGGAGCTGTTTTTT	CASSPGLAGGEYTGELFF	many	TRBV6-1	TRBJ2-2	TRBD2
TGTGCCAGCAGCTTGGGGGGGCAGCATTCACCCCTCCACTTT	CASSLGGQHSPLHF	few	TRBV5-8	TRBJ1-6	-
TGTGCCAGCAGCCGGAGCTATAGCGGGACACTCTACTTC	CASSRSYSGTLYF	many	TRBV7-8	TRBJ2-7	TRBD2
TGTGCCAGCAGCGATTCGACAGTAGGTGAGCAGTTCTTC	CASSDSTVGEQFF	many	TRBV6-1	TRBJ2-1	-
TGTGCCAGTAGTCCGAGCTCCTATAATTCACCCCTCCACTTT	CASSPSSYNSPLHF	-	TRBV19	TRBJ1-6	-
TGTGCCACCAGCAGAGAACTAGTATTAGGAGATACGCAGTATTTT	CATSRELVLGDTQYF	many	TRBV15	TRBJ2-3	-
TGTGCCAGCGTAACTAGCGGAGGCTACGAGCAGTACTTC	CASVTSGGYEQYF	medium-sized	TRBV5-4	TRBJ2-7	TRBD2
TGTGCCAGCAGCCAATCTTCGGGTGGCAATGAGCAGTTCTTC	CASSQSSGGNEQFF	few	TRBV4-2	TRBJ2-1	-
TGTGCCAGCAGTTTATTTCCGCCAGGGACCCAAGAGACCCAGTACTTC	CASSLFPPGTQETQYF	few	TRBV27	TRBJ2-5	-
TGTGCCACCAGCACCGCCGGACTAGCGATCTATGAGCAGTTCTTC	CATSTAGLAIYEQFF	many	TRBV15	TRBJ2-1	TRBD2
TGCAGCGTTGTGATGGGGGCTTGGAATGAGCAGTTCTTC	CSVVMGAWNEQFF	-	TRBV29-1	TRBJ2-1	-
TGCAGTGCCACTAGGGGGCCGGATCAGCCCCAGCATTTT	CSATRGPDQPQHF	many	TRBV20-1	TRBJ1-5	TRBD1
TGTGCCAGCAGTCCTGGGACGGCAGCCGAGGGGAACATTCAGTACTTC	CASSPGTAAEGNIQYF	-	TRBV7-9	TRBJ2-4	-
TGTGCCAGCAGTTGGGCCACGGCGGGAGGTCTTTACAATGAGCAGTTCTTC	CASSWATAGGLYNEQFF	-	TRBV27	TRBJ2-1	TRBD2
TGTGCCAGCACCAAAGGTAGCAACACAGATACGCAGTATTTT	CASTKGSNTDTQYF	many	TRBV6-1	TRBJ2-3	-
TGTGCCACCAGTGATTTGGGGACAGGGGGCAACGGGGAGCTGTTTTTT	CATSDLGTGGNGELFF	-	TRBV24-1	TRBJ2-2	TRBD1
TGTGCCAGCAGGGCACTAGCGGGAGGCGGGGTCTCCTACAATGAGCAGTTCTTC	CASRALAGGGVSYNEQFF	many	TRBV6-5	TRBJ2-1	TRBD2
TGCGCCAGCAGTGTCGCGGGAGGGCCCTACGAGCAGTACTTC	CASSVAGGPYEQYF	many	TRBV10-2	TRBJ2-7	TRBD2
TGTGCCAGCTCACCTACAGGAGTAGGACTGTTTTTT	CASSPTGVGLFF	many	TRBV18	TRBJ1-4	-
TGTGCCAGCAGCTTAGCCAGGAGCAATCAGCCCCAGCATTTT	CASSLARSNQPQHF	many	TRBV7-2	TRBJ1-5	-
TGTGCCAGCAGTTCCCGACAGGGCCTACGTCAGCCCCAGCATTTT	CASSSRQGLRQPQHF	many	TRBV6-5	TRBJ1-5	TRBD1
TGTGCCAGCAGTTCTACCGGGACAGGGGGCCTCGAGCAGTACTTC	CASSSTGTGGLEQYF	-	TRBV12-3/TRBV12-4	TRBJ2-7	TRBD1
TGTGCCAGCTCACCATTGGCAGGGGAGTCGAAACTGTTTTTT	CASSPLAGESKLFF	many	TRBV18	TRBJ1-4	-
TGTGCCAGCAGCAACCGCTACGAGCAGTACTTC	CASSNRYEQYF	many	TRBV7-2	TRBJ2-7	-
TGTGCCAGCAGCCAAGTGCTAGCGGGAGGGACAGATACGCAGTATTTT	CASSQVLAGGTDTQYF	many	TRBV4-2	TRBJ2-3	TRBD2
TGTGCCAGCAGCACAGGGACAGCAAAGTACGAGCAGTACTTC	CASSTGTAKYEQYF	many	TRBV3-1	TRBJ2-7	TRBD1
TGTGCCATCAGTGAGTCTTCAGGGACGTCCTATGGCTACACCTTC	CAISESSGTSYGYTF	many	TRBV10-3	TRBJ1-2	-
TGTGCCAGCAGCCCGGGACAGCATAATGAAAAACTGTTTTTT	CASSPGQHNEKLFF	many	TRBV7-9	TRBJ1-4	TRBD1
TGCGCCAGCAGTCACGTATGGTGGGAGCAGTACTTC	CASSHVWWEQYF	-	TRBV5-1	TRBJ2-7	-
TGCGCCAGCAGCCTCCAGAGGGGGGACAGAGACACTGAAGCTTTCTTT	CASSLQRGDRDTEAFF	many	TRBV4-3	TRBJ1-1	TRBD1
TGTGCCAGCAGTTTGTGGGCCTCCGGCCACGAGCAGTACTTC	CASSLWASGHEQYF	-	TRBV12-3/TRBV12-4	TRBJ2-7	-
TGTGCCAGCTCACCGACAGGGGGCGCGACTGGGGCCAACGTCCTGACTTTC	CASSPTGGATGANVLTF	-	TRBV18	TRBJ2-6	TRBD1
TGTGCCAGCAGTCCCCCAGGGCAGGCAGAGACCCAGTACTTC	CASSPPGQAETQYF	few	TRBV28	TRBJ2-5	-
TGTGCCAGCAGCGCAGAGTGGGATGAGCAGTTCTTC	CASSAEWDEQFF	many	TRBV9	TRBJ2-1	-
TGTGCCAGCAGTTGGGGCTCTGGGGCCAACGTCCTGACTTTC	CASSWGSGANVLTF	many	TRBV6-5	TRBJ2-6	-
TGCGCCAGCAGCTTTCGGGGACGGGAGAACACTGAAGCTTTCTTT	CASSFRGRENTEAFF	many	TRBV5-1	TRBJ1-1	-
TGTGCCATCAGTGACGTTTCGAATGAGCAGTTCTTC	CAISDVSNEQFF	many	TRBV10-3	TRBJ2-1	-
TGCAGTGCTAGGAGGCCAATAGCGGGATCGCAAGAGACCCAGTACTTC	CSARRPIAGSQETQYF	many	TRBV20-1	TRBJ2-5	TRBD2
TGTGCCAGCACCTTAGCGGGAGAGGGCACAGATACGCAGTATTTT	CASTLAGEGTDTQYF	many	TRBV6-2/TRBV6-3	TRBJ2-3	TRBD2
TGTGCCAGCAGCCCGGGGATCACTAGCGGCCAAGAGACCCAGTACTTC	CASSPGITSGQETQYF	few	TRBV7-9	TRBJ2-5	TRBD2
TGTGCCAGTAGCCCCCGGGACGTCAATTCACCCCTCCACTTT	CASSPRDVNSPLHF	many	TRBV19	TRBJ1-6	-